A single sample is the source of the 9 T cell receptor beta chains below, sequenced in a study of blood T cells in healthy people across ages. Next came a second PCR, run for roughly 6 to 11 cycles, which used a sample-barcoded 5' primer along with a J-beta primer mix. Each CDR3 protein gets one entry after TCRdb re-called the 5' RACE reads with MiXCR. Of around 580,000 distinct CDR3 sequences in the sample, 45% to 55% were seen once. The sequenced sample consisted of blood. Every receptor here comes from a man at least 80 years old in good health.

In its sample, this clonotype was seen a few times. The chain carries TRBV6-6 and TRBJ1-6; D gene unclear. The CDR3 has 12 amino acids. CDR1 is MNHNY, CDR2 SVGAGI, per germline (reference sequence). Between the trimmed V and J ends, which lost 4 bases and 7 bases, there was a span of 5 bases. The CDR3 sequence: CASSLHNSPLHF. CDR3 bases: TGTGCCAGCAGTTTGCACAATTCACCCCTCCACTTT.

This chain links TRBV18 with TRBJ2-3, with 7 bases aligning to TRBD2. J gave up 7 bases and V 0 bases, and 10 bases lay outside the gene matches. The CDR3 length is 16 residues. Per the germline V gene, CDR1 is KGHSH and CDR2 is LQKENI. The CDR3 protein is CASSPPAGRGGNTQYF. CDR3 nucleotide sequence: TGTGCCAGCTCACCACCAGCTGGGCGCGGGGGAAATACGCAGTATTTT.

V gene TRBV28 combines with J gene TRBJ2-7; D call uncertain. V lost 6 bases to trimming and J lost 7 bases, with 16 bases between them. The CDR3 length is 13 residues. Germline V CDR1 and CDR2: MDHEN, SYDVKM. The CDR3 spells CASRPPPLMEQYF. The CDR3 region has the DNA TGTGCCAGCAGGCCCCCACCGTTGATGGAGCAGTACTTC.

At least ten counts were recorded for this clonotype. V is TRBV6-5 and J is TRBJ2-7; D remains unclear. CDR1 and CDR2 from the germline V gene are MNHEY and SVGAGI. The CDR3 consists of 15 residues. V lost 10 bases, J lost 1 base, and 20 bases lay in between. CDR3 region: CATTPPSSESYEQYF. The CDR3 DNA is TGTGCCACTACTCCGCCCAGTTCCGAGTCCTACGAGCAGTACTTC.

This clonotype has only a few counts. The J gene is TRBJ2-7, the V gene TRBV29-1; a weak D match, TRBD1 (6 bases). The germline V gene has CDR1 SQVTM and CDR2 ANQGSEA. CDR3 length equals 12 residues. Trimming stripped 6 bases from V and 1 base from J, with 10 bases between. The CDR3 DNA reads as TGCAGCGTGGGACATTTTTCCTACGAGCAGTACTTC. Its protein is CSVGHFSYEQYF.

The chain combines TRBV4-2 with TRBJ2-7; 8 nucleotides match TRBD2. In germline, CDR1 is LGHNA, CDR2 YNFKEQ. V shed 1 base and J 3 bases; nucleotides not matched to a gene: 11. CDR3 size: 17 residues. CDR3 in amino acids: CASSQGSSSGRNYEQYF. The CDR3 region has the DNA TGTGCCAGCAGCCAAGGAAGCTCTAGCGGGCGGAACTACGAGCAGTACTTC.

This clonotype was detected many times. The chain uses TRBV6-6 and TRBJ2-4; 7 nucleotides line up with TRBD2. Losses at the gene ends were 6 bases for V and 0 bases for J; bases not matched to a gene: 8. Germline V CDR1 and CDR2: MNHNY, SVGAGI (reference sequence). This CDR3 has 16 residues. CDR3 in DNA: TGTGCCAGCAGCCTGGGACTAACCTTAGCCAAAAACATTCAGTACTTC. This encodes CASSLGLTLAKNIQYF.

This chain uses TRBV20-1 with TRBJ2-1; 9 positions agree with TRBD2. The CDR3 has 16 amino acids. Looked up from germline, CDR1 is DFQATT and CDR2 is SNEGSKA (reference sequence). Unmatched junction bases numbered 6, after V lost 3 bases and J lost 0 bases. CDR3 DNA: TGCAGTGCTAGGGAGGGACTAGCAAGCTCCTACAATGAGCAGTTCTTC. Residues: CSAREGLASSYNEQFF.

Many counts were recorded for this clonotype. This chain connects TRBV4-2 to TRBJ1-2; D is ambiguous. Trimming removed 0 bases at V and 6 bases at J, with 8 bases between. The CDR3 runs 13 residues. Germline CDR1 is LGHNA and CDR2 is YNFKEQ. The CDR3 protein is CASSQDLAHGYTF. CDR3 sequence (DNA): TGTGCCAGCAGCCAAGATCTGGCACATGGCTACACCTTC.